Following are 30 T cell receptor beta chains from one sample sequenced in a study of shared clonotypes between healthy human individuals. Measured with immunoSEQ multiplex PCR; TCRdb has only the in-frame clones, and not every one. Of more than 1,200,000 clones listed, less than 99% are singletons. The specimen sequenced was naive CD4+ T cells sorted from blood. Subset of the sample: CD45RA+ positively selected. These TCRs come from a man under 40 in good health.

The CDR3 DNA follows: TGTGCCAGCAGTTCTTCTAGCACAGATACGCAGTATTTT. It translates to CASSSSSTDTQYF. The rearrangement joins TRBV27 to TRBJ2-3; no clear D gene. V lost 4 bases, J lost 0 bases, and 5 bases lay in between. Germline CDR1 MNHEY, CDR2 SMNVEV (reference sequence). CDR3 length: 13 amino acids.

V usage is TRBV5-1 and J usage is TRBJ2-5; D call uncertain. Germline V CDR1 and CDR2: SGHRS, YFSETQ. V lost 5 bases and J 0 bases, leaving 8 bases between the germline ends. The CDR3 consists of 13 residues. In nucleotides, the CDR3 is TGCGCCAGCAGATTTGGGAACCAAGAGACCCAGTACTTC. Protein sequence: CASRFGNQETQYF. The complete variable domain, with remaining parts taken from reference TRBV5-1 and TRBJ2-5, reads KAGVTQTPRYLIKTRGQQVTLSCSPISGHRSVSWYQQTPGQGLQFLFEYFSETQRNKGNFPGRFSGRQFSNSRSEMNVSTLELGDSALYLCASRFGNQETQYFGPGTRLLVL.

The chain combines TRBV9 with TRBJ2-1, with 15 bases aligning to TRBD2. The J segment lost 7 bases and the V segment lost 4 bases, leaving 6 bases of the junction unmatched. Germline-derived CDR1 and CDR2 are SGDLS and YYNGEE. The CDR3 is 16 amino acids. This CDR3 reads CASSKRTSGRGNEQFF. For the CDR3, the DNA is TGTGCCAGCAGCAAGCGGACTAGCGGGAGGGGTAATGAGCAGTTCTTC.

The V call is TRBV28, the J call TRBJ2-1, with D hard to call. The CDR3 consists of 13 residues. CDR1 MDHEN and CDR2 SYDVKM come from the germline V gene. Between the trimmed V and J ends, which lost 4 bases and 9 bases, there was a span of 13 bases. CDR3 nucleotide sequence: TGTGCCAGCAGTTCCGACGTTGTTCCTGAGCAGTTCTTC. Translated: CASSSDVVPEQFF.

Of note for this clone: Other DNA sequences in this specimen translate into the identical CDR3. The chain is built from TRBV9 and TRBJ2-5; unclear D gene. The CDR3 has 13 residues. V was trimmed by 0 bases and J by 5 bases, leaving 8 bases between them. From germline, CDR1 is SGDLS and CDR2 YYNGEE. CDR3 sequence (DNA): TGTGCCAGCAGCGTAGAAGGTCGGGAGACCCAGTACTTC. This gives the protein CASSVEGRETQYF. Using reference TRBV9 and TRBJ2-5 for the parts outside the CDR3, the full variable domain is DSGVTQTPKHLITATGQRVTLRCSPRSGDLSVYWYQQSLDQGLQFLIQYYNGEERAKGNILERFSAQQFPDLHSELNLSSLELGDSALYFCASSVEGRETQYFGPGTRLLVL.

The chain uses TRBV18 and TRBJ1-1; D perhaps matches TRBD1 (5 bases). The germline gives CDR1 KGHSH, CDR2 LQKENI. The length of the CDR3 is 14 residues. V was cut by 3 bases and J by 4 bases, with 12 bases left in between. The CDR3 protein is CASSPTVGGTEAFF. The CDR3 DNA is TGTGCCAGCTCACCGACAGTGGGTGGCACTGAAGCTTTCTTT.

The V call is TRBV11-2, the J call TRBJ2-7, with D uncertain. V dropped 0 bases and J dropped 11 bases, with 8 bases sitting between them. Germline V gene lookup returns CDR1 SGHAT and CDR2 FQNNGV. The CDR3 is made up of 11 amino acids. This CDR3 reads CASSLDRSKYF. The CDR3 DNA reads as TGTGCCAGCAGCTTAGATAGGAGTAAGTACTTC. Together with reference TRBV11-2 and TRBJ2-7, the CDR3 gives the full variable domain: EAGVAQSPRYKIIEKRQSVAFWCNPISGHATLYWYQQILGQGPKLLIQFQNNGVVDDSQLPKDRFSAERLKGVDSTLKIQPAKLEDSAVYLCASSLDRSKYFGPGTRLTVT.

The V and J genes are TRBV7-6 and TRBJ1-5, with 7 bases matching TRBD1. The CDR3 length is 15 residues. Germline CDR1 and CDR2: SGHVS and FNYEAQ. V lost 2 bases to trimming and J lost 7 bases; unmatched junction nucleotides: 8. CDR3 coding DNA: TGTGCCAGCAGCTTATACAGGGGACATGAACAGCCCCAGCATTTT. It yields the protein CASSLYRGHEQPQHF. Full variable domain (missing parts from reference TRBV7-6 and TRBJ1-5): GAGVSQSPRYKVTKRGQDVALRCDPISGHVSLYWYRQALGQGPEFLTYFNYEAQQDKSGLPNDRFSAERPEGSISTLTIQRTEQRDSAMYRCASSLYRGHEQPQHFGDGTRLSIL.

For the CDR3, the DNA is TGTGCCAGCAGCTTGGTGGGTCGGGAGGGGGGCGAGCAGTACTTC. It codes for CASSLVGREGGEQYF. The V gene is TRBV5-4, the J gene TRBJ2-7, with TRBD2 identical over 8 bases. The V gene end was trimmed by 0 bases and the J gene end by 6 bases; junction bases not matched to a gene: 8. The CDR3 has 15 residues. CDR1 is SGHNT and CDR2 is YYREEE in the germline V gene (reference sequence).

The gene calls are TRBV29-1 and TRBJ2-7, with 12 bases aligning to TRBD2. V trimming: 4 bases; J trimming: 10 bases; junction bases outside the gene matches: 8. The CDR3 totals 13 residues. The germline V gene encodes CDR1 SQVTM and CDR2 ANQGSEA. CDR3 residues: CSVVSGTSGFQYF. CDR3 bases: TGCAGCGTTGTTAGCGGGACTAGCGGGTTCCAGTACTTC.

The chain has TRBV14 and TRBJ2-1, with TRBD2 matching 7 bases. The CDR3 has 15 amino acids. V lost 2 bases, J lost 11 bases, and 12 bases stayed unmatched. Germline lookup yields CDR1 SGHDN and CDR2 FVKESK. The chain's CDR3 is CASSQKTGGRTKQFF. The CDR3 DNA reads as TGTGCCAGCAGCCAAAAAACGGGGGGACGCACCAAGCAGTTCTTC.

CDR3 sequence: CASSLVGGKLTEAFF. For the CDR3, the DNA is TGTGCCAGCAGTTTAGTAGGGGGCAAGTTGACTGAAGCTTTCTTT. The chain employs TRBV28 and TRBJ1-1; TRBD1 matches at 7 bases. Germline trimming cut 2 bases from V and 5 bases from J; bases unmatched to any gene: 8. The length of the CDR3 is 15 residues. Germline V CDR1 and CDR2: MDHEN, SYDVKM.

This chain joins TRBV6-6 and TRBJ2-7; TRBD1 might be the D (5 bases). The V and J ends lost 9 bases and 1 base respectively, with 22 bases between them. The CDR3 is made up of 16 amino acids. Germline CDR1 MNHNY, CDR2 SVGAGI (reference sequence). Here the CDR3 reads CASQGRNTRTSYEQYF. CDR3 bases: TGTGCCAGTCAGGGTCGTAACACACGAACGTCCTACGAGCAGTACTTC.

CDR3 protein: CASSFSSILEKSGYTF. The DNA for the CDR3 is TGTGCCAGCAGCTTTTCGAGTATATTGGAGAAGAGTGGCTACACCTTC. The genes are TRBV7-9 and TRBJ1-2, with D unresolved. The length of the CDR3 is 16 residues. V was clipped by 3 bases and J by 7 bases, with 21 bases between them. CDR1 is SEHNR and CDR2 is FQNEAQ in the germline V gene (reference sequence). The complete variable domain, with remaining parts taken from reference TRBV7-9 and TRBJ1-2, reads DTGVSQNPRHKITKRGQNVTFRCDPISEHNRLYWYRQTLGQGPEFLTYFQNEAQLEKSRLLSDRFSAERPKGSFSTLEIQRTEQGDSAMYLCASSFSSILEKSGYTFGSGTRLTVV.

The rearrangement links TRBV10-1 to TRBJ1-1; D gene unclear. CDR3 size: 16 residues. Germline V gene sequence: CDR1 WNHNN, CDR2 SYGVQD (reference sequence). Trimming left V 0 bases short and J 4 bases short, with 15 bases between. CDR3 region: CASSESVVIGGTEAFF. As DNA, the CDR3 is TGCGCCAGCAGTGAGTCGGTGGTTATAGGTGGCACTGAAGCTTTCTTT.

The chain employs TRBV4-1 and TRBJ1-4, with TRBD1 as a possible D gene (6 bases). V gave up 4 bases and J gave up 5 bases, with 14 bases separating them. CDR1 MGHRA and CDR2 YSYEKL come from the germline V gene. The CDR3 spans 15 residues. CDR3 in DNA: TGCGCCAGCAGCCCGATGGACAGAGGAAATGAAAAACTGTTTTTT. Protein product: CASSPMDRGNEKLFF.

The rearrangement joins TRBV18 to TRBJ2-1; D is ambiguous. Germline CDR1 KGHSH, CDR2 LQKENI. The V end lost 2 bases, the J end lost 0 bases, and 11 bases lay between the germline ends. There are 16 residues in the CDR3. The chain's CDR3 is CASSPKGPSSYNEQFF. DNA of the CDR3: TGTGCCAGCTCACCAAAGGGTCCGAGCTCCTACAATGAGCAGTTCTTC.

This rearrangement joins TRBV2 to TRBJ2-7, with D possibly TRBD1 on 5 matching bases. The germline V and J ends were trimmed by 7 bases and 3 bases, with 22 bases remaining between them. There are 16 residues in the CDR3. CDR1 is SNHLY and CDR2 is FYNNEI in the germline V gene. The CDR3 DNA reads TGTGCCAGCATAGGGGCAGGGCGAAGTGGTCTCTACGAGCAGTACTTC. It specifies CASIGAGRSGLYEQYF. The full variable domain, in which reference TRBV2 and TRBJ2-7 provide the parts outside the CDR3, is EPEVTQTPSHQVTQMGQEVILRCVPISNHLYFYWYRQILGQKVEFLVSFYNNEISEKSEIFDDQFSVERPDGSNFTLKIRSTKLEDSAMYFCASIGAGRSGLYEQYFGPGTRLTVT.

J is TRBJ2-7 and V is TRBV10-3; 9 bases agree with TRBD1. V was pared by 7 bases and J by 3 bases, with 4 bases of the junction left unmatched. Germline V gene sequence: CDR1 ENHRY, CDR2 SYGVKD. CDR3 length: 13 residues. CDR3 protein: CAIMTGQGYEQYF. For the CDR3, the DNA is TGTGCCATCATGACGGGACAGGGCTACGAGCAGTACTTC.

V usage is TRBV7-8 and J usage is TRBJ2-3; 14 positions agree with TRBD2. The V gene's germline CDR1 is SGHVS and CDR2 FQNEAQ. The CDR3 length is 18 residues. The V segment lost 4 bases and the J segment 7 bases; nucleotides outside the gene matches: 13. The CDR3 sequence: CASSWRDPGLAGVYTQYF. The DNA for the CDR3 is TGTGCCAGCAGCTGGAGGGATCCGGGACTAGCGGGAGTGTATACGCAGTATTTT.

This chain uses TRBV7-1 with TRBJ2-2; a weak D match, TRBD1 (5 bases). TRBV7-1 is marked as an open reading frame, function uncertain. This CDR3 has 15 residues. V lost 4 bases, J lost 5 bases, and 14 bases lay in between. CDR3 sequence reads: CASSLAQGTTGELFF. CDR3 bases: TGTGCCAGCAGCTTAGCCCAGGGAACGACCGGGGAGCTGTTTTTT.

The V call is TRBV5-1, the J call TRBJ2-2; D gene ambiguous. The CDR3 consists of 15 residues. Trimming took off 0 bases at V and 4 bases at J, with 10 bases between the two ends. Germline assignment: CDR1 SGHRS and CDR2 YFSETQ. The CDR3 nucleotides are TGCGCCAGCAGCTTGGCGCGTACTACCACCGGGGAGCTGTTTTTT. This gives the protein CASSLARTTTGELFF.

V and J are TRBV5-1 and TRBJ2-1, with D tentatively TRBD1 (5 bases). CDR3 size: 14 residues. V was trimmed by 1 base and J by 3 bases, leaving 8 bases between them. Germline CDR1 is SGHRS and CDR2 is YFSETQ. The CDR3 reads CASSLRQGYNEQFF. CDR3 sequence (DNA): TGCGCCAGCAGCTTGAGGCAGGGCTACAATGAGCAGTTCTTC.

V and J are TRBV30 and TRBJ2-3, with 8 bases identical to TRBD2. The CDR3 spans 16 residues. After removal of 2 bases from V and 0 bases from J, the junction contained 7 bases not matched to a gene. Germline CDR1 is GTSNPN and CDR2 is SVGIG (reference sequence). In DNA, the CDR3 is TGTGCCTGGAGTAGTCTGGGACTAGTTAGCACAGATACGCAGTATTTT. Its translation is CAWSSLGLVSTDTQYF.

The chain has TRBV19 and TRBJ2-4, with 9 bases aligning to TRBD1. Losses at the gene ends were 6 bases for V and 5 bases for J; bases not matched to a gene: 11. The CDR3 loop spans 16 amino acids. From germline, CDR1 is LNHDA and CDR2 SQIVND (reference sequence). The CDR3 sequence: CASRTQTGGSQNIQYF. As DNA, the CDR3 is TGTGCCAGTAGAACTCAAACAGGGGGCTCTCAAAACATTCAGTACTTC.

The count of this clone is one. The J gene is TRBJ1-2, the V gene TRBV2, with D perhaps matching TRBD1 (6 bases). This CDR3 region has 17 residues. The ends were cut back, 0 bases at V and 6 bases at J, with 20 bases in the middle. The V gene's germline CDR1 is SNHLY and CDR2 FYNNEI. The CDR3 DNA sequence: TGTGCCAGCAGTGAAGCGCAGGGGTATAAATCCTATGATGGCTACACCTTC. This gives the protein CASSEAQGYKSYDGYTF. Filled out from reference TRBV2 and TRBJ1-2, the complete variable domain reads EPEVTQTPSHQVTQMGQEVILRCVPISNHLYFYWYRQILGQKVEFLVSFYNNEISEKSEIFDDQFSVERPDGSNFTLKIRSTKLEDSAMYFCASSEAQGYKSYDGYTFGSGTRLTVV.

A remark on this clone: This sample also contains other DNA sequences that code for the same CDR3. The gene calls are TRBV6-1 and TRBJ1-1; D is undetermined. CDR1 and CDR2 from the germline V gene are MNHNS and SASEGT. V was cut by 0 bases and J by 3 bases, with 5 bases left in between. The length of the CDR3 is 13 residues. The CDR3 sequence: CASSEARYTEAFF. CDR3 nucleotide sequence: TGTGCCAGCAGTGAAGCCAGGTACACTGAAGCTTTCTTT.

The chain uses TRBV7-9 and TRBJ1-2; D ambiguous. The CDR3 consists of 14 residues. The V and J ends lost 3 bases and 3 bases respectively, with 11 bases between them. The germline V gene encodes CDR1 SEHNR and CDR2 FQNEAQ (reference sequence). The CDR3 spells CASSFQRVHYGYTF. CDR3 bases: TGTGCCAGCAGCTTTCAAAGGGTTCACTATGGCTACACCTTC.

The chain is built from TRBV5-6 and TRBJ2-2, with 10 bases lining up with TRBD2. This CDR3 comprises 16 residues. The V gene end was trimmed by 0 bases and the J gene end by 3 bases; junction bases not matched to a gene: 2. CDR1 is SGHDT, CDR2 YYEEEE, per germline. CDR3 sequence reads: CASSLALAGDTGELFF. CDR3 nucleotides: TGTGCCAGCAGCTTGGCTCTAGCGGGGGACACCGGGGAGCTGTTTTTT.

DNA for the CDR3: TGTGCCAGCAGCCCGTTCCCTACGGCAGATACGCAGTATTTT. Translation: CASSPFPTADTQYF. This chain joins TRBV5-6 and TRBJ2-3; no clear D. Germline CDR1 SGHDT, CDR2 YYEEEE. V dropped 4 bases and J dropped 4 bases, with 13 bases sitting between them. This CDR3 is 14 amino acids long. Supplemented by reference TRBV5-6 and TRBJ2-3, the full variable domain reads DAGVTQSPTHLIKTRGQQVTLRCSPKSGHDTVSWYQQALGQGPQFIFQYYEEEERQRGNFPDRFSGHQFPNYSSELNVNALLLGDSALYLCASSPFPTADTQYFGPGTRLTVL.